This TCR beta chain was sequenced for a study of cytomegalovirus exposure and HLA in healthy donors. Overall study results and limits: Later analysis associated a missense DCLRE1C variant with TCR beta V- and J-gene trimming. An observed cluster of highly shared sequence variants was recorded as a likely sequencing artifact.

It was with 60 Vbeta and 13 Jbeta primers that the PCR ran. Here immunoSEQ multiplex PCR was the method, and the copy in TCRdb shows in-frame clones only, minus some. This sample has approximately 110,000 clones, with 79% found just once. This CDR3 comprises 18 residues. J lost 0 bases, V lost 4 bases, and 7 bases had no gene match. The germline V gene has CDR1 SGHRS and CDR2 YFSETQ. Details on this clone: Its antigen remains unknown. The missing conserved phenylalanine or tryptophan at the end of this CDR3 makes a read error likely.

The origin of this receptor is a middle-aged woman in good health and CMV-seronegative. The chain uses TRBV5-1 and TRBJ2-3, with 14 bases fitting TRBD2. Sequencing used PBMCs. The CDR3 DNA reads TGCGCCAGCAGCCCCGGACTAGCGGGGGGCCTTAGCACAGATACGCAGTATCTT. Encoded protein: CASSPGLAGGLSTDTQYL.